This T cell receptor (beta chain) appears in the sequencing data of a study of shared clonotypes between healthy human individuals (dated by TCRdb to about 2020). Describing the broader study: The cohort included three men and a couple of women between 18 and 49 years of age. Blood TCR repertoires of five healthy adults were deeply sequenced to estimate repertoire size and the extent of clonotype sharing between individuals. For each donor, CD4 naive and CD4 memory were each given three plates, CD8 naive was given two plates, and CD8 memory was given one plate. Leukapheresis yielded between about 0.8 and 9.5 billion PBMCs per donor. Different laboratories and diverse techniques were used to prepare libraries and sequence TCR repertoires, to increase sequencing depth and limit assay-specific biases. The paper's findings and limits, for the study overall: Even with the large sequencing depth, rarefaction of the sorted-subset datasets indicated that sequencing was incomplete. Pairwise subsampling indicated that sequencing depth was expected to affect the degree of clonotype sharing among donors. The small number of donors limited the genetic and exposure-history diversity represented. When four donors were compared, the shared fraction of clonotypes was 5% to 6.5% for naive CD4, around 4% for naive CD8, about 2.5% for memory CD4, and about 0.36% for memory CD8. Sampling was restricted to blood, and TCR repertoires in tissue are likely to differ from TCR repertoires in blood. Compared with non-shared clonotypes, clonotypes shared by all four sorted-subset donors had higher generation probabilities. Naive subsets generally had larger estimated clonotype richness than memory subsets did.

About this clone itself: It has no known antigen specificity. It has no much larger one-base neighbor in the sample; base qualities were not kept.

The CDR3, from cysteine to phenylalanine, totals 15 residues. The only DNA kept is the CDR3, 45 bases in frame from the first base. The V end gives up 4 bases and the J end 6 bases, leaving 5 bases in the junction not matched to a gene. CDR1 and CDR2 are read off the germline V gene as MDHEN and SYDVKM. Using the deep immunoSEQ assay, multiplex PCR amplified TCR CDR3 regions from genomic DNA. Extracted genomic DNA from each cell subset was distributed evenly across all wells of several immunoSEQ 96-well plates, and each plate was treated as a replicate. Each replicate PCR for sorted subsets received around 200 ng genomic DNA, equal to about 30,000 T cell genomes. Purified libraries were measured with a Qubit 3.0 fluorometer, size-checked on a Bioanalyzer 2100, and measured again with the KAPA Library Quantification kit. A separate single-read 150-cycle Illumina NextSeq 550 flow cell was used to sequence each immunoSEQ 96-well plate. The paper's data handling went like this. Because the immunoSEQ output included only junctional sequences and no quality scores, the filtering could not be the same as the filtering used for full-length reads. To assign V/J genes and CDR3, sequences were annotated against IMGT germline references using PyIR, a Python wrapper for IgBLAST v1.9. Reads were filtered out if the reads had weak V/J assignments (E-value above 1e-6), no CDR3, stop codons, out-of-frame junctions, or ambiguous translated residues. V3J clonotypes were defined as sequences sharing an identical inferred V gene, J gene, and CDR3 amino acid sequence. Percentage overlap between repertoires was calculated by dividing the number of shared unique clonotypes by the size of the smaller repertoire. Repertoire richness was assessed with RTK rarefaction, the Chao1 estimator, and Recon v2.1 estimates of unobserved clonotypes. Generation probabilities were computed with OLGA for all TCRbeta clonotypes obtained by the gDNA method from several donors. In its TCRdb copy, this immuneACCESS table keeps in-frame sequences only and misses some clones. Where compared with another copy, unresolved V genes explain less than half of these, and the others have no known cause. The V and J calls and the clone size are those of that table, but D and trimming were determined from the DNA. The table for this sample lists 2 million to 3 million clones; over 85% of them were counted only once. The top ten clones comprise 0.36% of the sample.

Healthy HIV-negative adults with no recently reported acute infections or vaccinations were included as donors. Every donor was a Caucasian adult living in Nashville, Tennessee, USA. Magnetic negative selection was used to enrich CD4+ T cells, after which naive cells were positively selected on CD45RA and the negative fraction became the memory subset. Blood was obtained by leukapheresis, after which PBMCs were separated by Ficoll-Histopaque density gradient centrifugation and cryopreserved in liquid nitrogen vapor phase. Analytical flow cytometry was used to check the purity and quantity of each magnetically sorted T cell population. Genomic DNA was isolated from each sorted fraction and quantified by UV absorbance on a Nanodrop 2000c.

Material for sequencing was naive CD4+ T cells from PBMCs. Per the publication, the cell subset or site label means: CD45RA+ positively selected. The sequence derives from a man younger than 35 in good health. Some clones in this sample may be carry-over from other donors' samples. Recombination connected TRBV28 to TRBJ2-7, with 14 bases aligning to TRBD2. At the DNA level, the sequence is TGTGCCAGCAGTTACCGACTAGCGGGAGGGAGCGAGCAGTACTTC. Translated, this gives CASSYRLAGGSEQYF.